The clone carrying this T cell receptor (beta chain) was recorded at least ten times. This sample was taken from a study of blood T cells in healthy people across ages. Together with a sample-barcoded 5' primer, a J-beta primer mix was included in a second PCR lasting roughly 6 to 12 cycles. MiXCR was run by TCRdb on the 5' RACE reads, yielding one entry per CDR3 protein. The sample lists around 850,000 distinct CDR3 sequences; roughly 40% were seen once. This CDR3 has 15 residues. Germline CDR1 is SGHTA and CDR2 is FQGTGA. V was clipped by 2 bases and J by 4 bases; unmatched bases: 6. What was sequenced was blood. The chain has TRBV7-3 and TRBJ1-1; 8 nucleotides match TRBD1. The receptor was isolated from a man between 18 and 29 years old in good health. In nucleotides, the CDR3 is TGTGCCAGCAGCTTAGCCCAGGGGGCTACCACTGAAGCTTTCTTT. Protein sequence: CASSLAQGATTEAFF.